This is a list of T cell receptor beta chains from one sample in a study of T-cell memory formation after mild COVID-19. TCRdb re-called the 5' RACE reads through MiXCR, storing one row per CDR3 protein. The data hold 400,000 or so distinct CDR3 sequences, with 20% observed a single time. Sequenced: PBMCs or a T cell subset sorted from them (not recorded which). All receptors come from an adult woman who had mild COVID-19 (a few samples of this study predate the infection). Cell type and time point are not known. Both conserved end residues are part of each CDR3. The order of the fields is V gene, J gene, CDR3 protein.

TRBV20-1,TRBJ2-1,CSAREREYYNEQFF
TRBV12-3/TRBV12-4,TRBJ2-1,CASSNLAGIYNEQFF
TRBV27,TRBJ1-1,CASSLLVTGPEAFF
TRBV29-1,TRBJ2-7,CSVEDRNAGYEQYF
TRBV20-1,TRBJ2-5,CSARPAEHPQETQYF
TRBV9,TRBJ2-3,CASSPLGLRSTDTQYF
TRBV20-1,TRBJ1-2,CSALRAPGYTF
TRBV29-1,TRBJ1-1,CSVSPTGMNTEAFF
TRBV4-1,TRBJ2-7,CASSQALTTYEQYF
TRBV5-6,TRBJ2-3,CASSPVIAGTDTQYF
TRBV12-3/TRBV12-4,TRBJ2-2,CASSPFRGNTGELFF
TRBV7-8,TRBJ2-5,CARSFPGDRETQYF
TRBV12-3/TRBV12-4,TRBJ2-3,CASSLGKGDTQYF
TRBV12-3/TRBV12-4,TRBJ2-3,CAQSAGATDTQYF
TRBV29-1,TRBJ2-1,CSVTGTGSSYNEQFF
TRBV5-4,TRBJ2-1,CASSFRGEQFF
TRBV5-1,TRBJ2-5,CASSQQGVQETQYF
TRBV7-8,TRBJ2-3,CASSPSLIFKGQAPGLAGPDTQYF
TRBV20-1,TRBJ1-2,CSARSDGGAGYTF
TRBV20-1,TRBJ2-1,CSARVRAGNRDNEQFF
TRBV12-3/TRBV12-4,TRBJ2-5,CASSLGDRRETQYF
TRBV7-9,TRBJ2-5,CASSYRQGLQETQYF
TRBV7-9,TRBJ2-1,CASSGLFEQFF
TRBV7-3,TRBJ2-3,CASSPQTGRDTQYF
TRBV5-5,TRBJ1-2,CASSFYQGLGYGYTF
TRBV7-8,TRBJ2-1,CASSSELDFNEQFF
TRBV15,TRBJ1-5,CATSRDDLLWDGDQPQHF
TRBV3-1,TRBJ1-3,CASSQEGNTIYF
TRBV3-1,TRBJ2-2,CASNGRANANTGELFF
TRBV5-1,TRBJ2-3,CASSLQGGETDTQYF
TRBV5-1,TRBJ1-1,CASSFSAGSYTEAFF
TRBV20-1,TRBJ2-1,CSATGRTNQFF
TRBV29-1,TRBJ2-5,CSVEDPTQETQYF
TRBV5-5,TRBJ2-1,CASSLATSSNEQFF
TRBV3-1,TRBJ2-3,CASSPLLLVGTDTQYF
TRBV5-1,TRBJ2-5,CASSLDGRGGRKTQYF
TRBV7-9,TRBJ2-1,CASSLVPSGSEQFF
TRBV6-5,TRBJ1-1,CASNPTGGSEAFF
TRBV12-3/TRBV12-4,TRBJ1-1,CASSSRGRDTEAFF
TRBV5-1,TRBJ2-6,CASSPRGQGLLSGANVLTF
TRBV18,TRBJ1-1,CASSPPGRGSNTEAFF
TRBV12-3/TRBV12-4,TRBJ2-3,CASSDGVSTDTQYF
TRBV21-1,TRBJ2-3,CASSKGREGTDTQYF
TRBV2,TRBJ2-1,CASSDGQGGYNEQFF
TRBV7-2,TRBJ2-1,CASSLRREEEQFF